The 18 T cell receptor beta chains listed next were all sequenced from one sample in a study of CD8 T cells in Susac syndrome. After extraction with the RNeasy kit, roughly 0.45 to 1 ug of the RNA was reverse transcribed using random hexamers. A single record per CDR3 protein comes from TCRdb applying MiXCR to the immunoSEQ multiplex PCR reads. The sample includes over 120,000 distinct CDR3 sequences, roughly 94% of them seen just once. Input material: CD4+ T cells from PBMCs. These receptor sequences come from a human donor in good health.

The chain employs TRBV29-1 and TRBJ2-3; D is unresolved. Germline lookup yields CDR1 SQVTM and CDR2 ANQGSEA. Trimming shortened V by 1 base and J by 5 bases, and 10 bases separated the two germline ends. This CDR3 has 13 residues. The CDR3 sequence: CSVEARTVDTQYF. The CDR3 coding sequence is TGCAGCGTTGAAGCCCGGACCGTAGATACGCAGTATTTT.

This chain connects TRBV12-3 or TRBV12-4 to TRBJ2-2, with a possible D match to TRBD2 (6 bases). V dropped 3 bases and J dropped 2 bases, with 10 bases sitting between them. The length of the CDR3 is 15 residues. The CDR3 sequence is CASSLAGLNTGELFF. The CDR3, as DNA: TGTGCCAGCAGTTTGGCGGGACTTAACACCGGGGAGCTGTTTTTT.

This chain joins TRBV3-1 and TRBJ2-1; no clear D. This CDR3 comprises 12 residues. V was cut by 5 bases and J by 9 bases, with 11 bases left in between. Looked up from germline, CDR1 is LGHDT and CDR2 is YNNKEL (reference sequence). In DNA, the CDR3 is TGTGCCAGCAGCGCCGCCCCGGGTGAGCAGTTCTTC. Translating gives CASSAAPGEQFF.

The CDR3 here is CASSLETFALEGYTF. In nucleotides, the CDR3 is TGTGCCAGCAGCTTGGAGACATTTGCCCTAGAAGGCTACACCTTC. The rearrangement uses TRBV5-4 and TRBJ1-2, with D uncertain. Trimming shortened V by 0 bases and J by 8 bases, and 17 bases separated the two germline ends. The germline V gene has CDR1 SGHNT and CDR2 YYREEE (reference sequence). The CDR3 totals 15 residues. The full variable domain, rest sourced from reference TRBV5-4 and TRBJ1-2, is ETGVTQSPTHLIKTRGQQVTLRCSSQSGHNTVSWYQQALGQGPQFIFQYYREEENGRGNFPPRFSGLQFPNYSSELNVNALELDDSALYLCASSLETFALEGYTFGSGTRLTVV.

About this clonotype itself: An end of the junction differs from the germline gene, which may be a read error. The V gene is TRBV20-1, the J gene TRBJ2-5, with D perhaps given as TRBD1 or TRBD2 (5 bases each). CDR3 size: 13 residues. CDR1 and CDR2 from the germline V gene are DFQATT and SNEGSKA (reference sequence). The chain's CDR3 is CSARGTWEETQYF. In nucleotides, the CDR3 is TGCAGTGCCAGAGGGACGTGGGAGGAGACCCAGTACTTC.

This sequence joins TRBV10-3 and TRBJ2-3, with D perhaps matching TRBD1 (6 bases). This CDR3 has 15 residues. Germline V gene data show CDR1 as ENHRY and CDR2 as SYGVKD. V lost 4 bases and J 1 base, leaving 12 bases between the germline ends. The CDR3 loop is CAISAYRVGTDTQYF. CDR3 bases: TGTGCCATCAGTGCGTACAGGGTTGGCACAGATACGCAGTATTTT.

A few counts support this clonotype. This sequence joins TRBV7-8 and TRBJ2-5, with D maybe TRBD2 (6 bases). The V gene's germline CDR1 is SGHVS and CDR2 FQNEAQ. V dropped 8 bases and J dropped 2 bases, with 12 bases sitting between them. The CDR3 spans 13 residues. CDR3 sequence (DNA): TGTGCCAGCGGGAGGCGAACGCAAGAGACCCAGTACTTC. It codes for CASGRRTQETQYF. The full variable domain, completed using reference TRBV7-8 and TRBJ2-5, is GAGVSQSPRYKVAKRGQDVALRCDPISGHVSLFWYQQALGQGPEFLTYFQNEAQLDKSGLPSDRFFAERPEGSVSTLKIQRTQQEDSAVYLCASGRRTQETQYFGPGTRLLVL.

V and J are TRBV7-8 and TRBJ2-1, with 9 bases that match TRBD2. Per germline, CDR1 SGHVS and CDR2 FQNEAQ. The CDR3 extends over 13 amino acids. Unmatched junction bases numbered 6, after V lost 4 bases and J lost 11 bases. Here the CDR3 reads CASSSVSGSQQFF. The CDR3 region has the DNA TGTGCCAGCAGCTCCGTTAGCGGGAGTCAGCAGTTCTTC.

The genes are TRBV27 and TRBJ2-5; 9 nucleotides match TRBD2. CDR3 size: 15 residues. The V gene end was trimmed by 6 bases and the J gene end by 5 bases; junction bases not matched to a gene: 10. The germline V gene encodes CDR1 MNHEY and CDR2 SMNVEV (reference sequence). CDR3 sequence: CASSPVGLAGETQYF. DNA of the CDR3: TGTGCCAGCAGCCCGGTGGGACTAGCAGGGGAGACCCAGTACTTC.

CDR3 DNA sequence: TGTGCCAGCAGCCTCCTCCGGGGGTCAGATACGCAGTATTTT. Its translation is CASSLLRGSDTQYF. The chain combines TRBV14 with TRBJ2-3; tentative D call: TRBD2 (6 bases). V lost 4 bases to trimming and J lost 4 bases, with 12 bases between them. In germline, CDR1 is SGHDN, CDR2 FVKESK. CDR3 length: 14 amino acids.

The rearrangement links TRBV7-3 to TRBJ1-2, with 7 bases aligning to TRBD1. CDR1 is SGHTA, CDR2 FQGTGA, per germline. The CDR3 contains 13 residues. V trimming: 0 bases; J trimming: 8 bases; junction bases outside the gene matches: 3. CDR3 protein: CASSLTGGRGYTF. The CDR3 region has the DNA TGTGCCAGCAGCTTAACAGGGGGCCGGGGCTACACCTTC.

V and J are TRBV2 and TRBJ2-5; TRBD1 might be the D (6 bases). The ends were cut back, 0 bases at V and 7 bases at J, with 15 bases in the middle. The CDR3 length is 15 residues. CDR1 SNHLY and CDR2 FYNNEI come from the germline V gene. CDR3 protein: CASSEAHRDSATQYF. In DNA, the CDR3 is TGTGCCAGCAGTGAAGCGCACAGGGATTCCGCGACCCAGTACTTC.

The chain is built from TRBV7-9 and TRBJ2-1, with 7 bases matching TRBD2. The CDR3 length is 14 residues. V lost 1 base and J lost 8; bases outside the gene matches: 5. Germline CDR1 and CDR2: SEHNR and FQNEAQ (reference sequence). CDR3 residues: CASSLELGGDEQFF. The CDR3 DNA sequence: TGTGCCAGCAGCTTAGAACTGGGAGGGGATGAGCAGTTCTTC.

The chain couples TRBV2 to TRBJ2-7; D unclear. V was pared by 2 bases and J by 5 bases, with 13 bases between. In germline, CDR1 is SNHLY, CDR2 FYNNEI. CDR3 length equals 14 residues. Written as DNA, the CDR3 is TGTGCCAGCAGTGAAATAAGAGGCGGTCACGAGCAGTACTTC. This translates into CASSEIRGGHEQYF. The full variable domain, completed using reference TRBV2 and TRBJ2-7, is EPEVTQTPSHQVTQMGQEVILRCVPISNHLYFYWYRQILGQKVEFLVSFYNNEISEKSEIFDDQFSVERPDGSNFTLKIRSTKLEDSAMYFCASSEIRGGHEQYFGPGTRLTVT.

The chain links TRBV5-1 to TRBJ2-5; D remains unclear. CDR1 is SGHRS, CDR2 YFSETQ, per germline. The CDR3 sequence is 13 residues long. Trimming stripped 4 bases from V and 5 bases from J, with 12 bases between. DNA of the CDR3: TGCGCCAGCAGCCCAAACCCGAGGGAGACCCAGTACTTC. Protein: CASSPNPRETQYF.

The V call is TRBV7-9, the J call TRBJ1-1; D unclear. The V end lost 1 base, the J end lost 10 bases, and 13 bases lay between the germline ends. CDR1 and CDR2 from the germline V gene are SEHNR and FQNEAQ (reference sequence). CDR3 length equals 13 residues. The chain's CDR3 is CASSLVPERGAFF. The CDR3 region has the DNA TGTGCCAGCAGCTTAGTGCCAGAGCGTGGAGCTTTCTTT.

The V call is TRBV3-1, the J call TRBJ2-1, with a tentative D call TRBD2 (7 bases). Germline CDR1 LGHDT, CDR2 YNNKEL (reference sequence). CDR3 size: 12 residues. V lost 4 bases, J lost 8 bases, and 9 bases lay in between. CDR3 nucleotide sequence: TGTGCCAGCAGCCGGGGGGGCGATGAGCAGTTCTTC. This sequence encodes CASSRGGDEQFF.

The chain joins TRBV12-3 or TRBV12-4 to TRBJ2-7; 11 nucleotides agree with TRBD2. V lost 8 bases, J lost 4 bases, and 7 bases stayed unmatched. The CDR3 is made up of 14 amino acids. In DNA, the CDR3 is TGTGCCAGCTCTAGCGGGAGGTTTACTTACGAGCAGTACTTC. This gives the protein CASSSGRFTYEQYF.